The rows below give T cell receptor beta chains drawn from one sample of a study of blood T cell repertoires in COVID-19. Profiled with immunoSEQ multiplex PCR; TCRdb holds only in-frame clones, not every one. The repertoire has 150,000 to 160,000 clones, about 89% of them found once; the top ten carry 0.45% to 0.65%. The specimen sequenced was peripheral blood. The receptors come from a man between 50 and 59 years old with acute or convalescent COVID-19. CDR3s include the opening cysteine and the closing phenylalanine or tryptophan. The D gene is left open where the match is weak.

TRBV29-1	.	TRBJ2-1	CSVDTRQSRQFF	TGCAGCGTTGACACGAGACAGAGTAGGCAGTTCTTC
TRBV21-1	.	TRBJ1-1	CASRPTEMDTEAFF	TGTGCCAGCAGACCGACAGAAATGGACACTGAAGCTTTCTTT
TRBV5-8	TRBD1	TRBJ1-6	CATRFGQGDSPLHF	TGTGCCACCCGTTTCGGACAGGGTGATTCACCCCTCCACTTT
TRBV20-1	.	TRBJ1-1	CSASTTGEAFF	TGCAGTGCTAGTACAACAGGGGAAGCTTTCTTT
TRBV2	.	TRBJ1-5	CASRGDSIQPQHF	TGTGCCAGCAGAGGAGACAGTATCCAGCCCCAGCATTTT
TRBV5-1	.	TRBJ2-5	CASSLTGALWTQYF	TGCGCCAGCAGCTTAACAGGTGCCCTCTGGACCCAGTACTTC
TRBV11-2	.	TRBJ2-3	CASSFIFTDTQYF	TGTGCCAGCAGCTTTATTTTCACAGATACGCAGTATTTT
TRBV2	.	TRBJ1-1	CASSETGFTEAFF	TGTGCCAGCAGTGAAACAGGGTTCACTGAAGCTTTCTTT
TRBV28	.	TRBJ1-5	CASSSHLRGSIQPQHF	TGTGCCAGCAGTTCGCACCTGAGGGGGTCGATTCAGCCCCAGCATTTT
TRBV7-3	TRBD2	TRBJ2-2	CASSLIAGVVAGELFF	TGTGCCAGCAGCTTAATAGCGGGAGTGGTAGCCGGGGAGCTGTTTTTT
TRBV28	TRBD1	TRBJ1-2	CASRSDRSNYGYTF	TGTGCCAGCAGATCGGACAGGTCAAACTATGGCTACACCTTC
TRBV28	.	TRBJ1-2	CASSLTFRRRDYGYTF	TGTGCCAGCAGTTTAACATTCCGGAGGAGGGACTATGGCTACACCTTC
TRBV9	.	TRBJ2-3	CASSVEGTRADTQYF	TGTGCCAGCAGCGTCGAAGGGACAAGGGCAGATACGCAGTATTTT
TRBV28	.	TRBJ1-5	CASSYTGRGGEPQHF	TGTGCCAGCAGTTATACAGGAAGGGGTGGTGAGCCCCAGCATTTT
TRBV27	.	TRBJ2-2	CASRSYRESTGELFF	TGTGCCAGCAGATCGTACAGGGAATCCACCGGGGAGCTGTTTTTT
TRBV15	TRBD1	TRBJ2-2	CATSRATGDTGELFF	TGTGCCACCAGCAGAGCGACAGGGGACACCGGGGAGCTGTTTTTT